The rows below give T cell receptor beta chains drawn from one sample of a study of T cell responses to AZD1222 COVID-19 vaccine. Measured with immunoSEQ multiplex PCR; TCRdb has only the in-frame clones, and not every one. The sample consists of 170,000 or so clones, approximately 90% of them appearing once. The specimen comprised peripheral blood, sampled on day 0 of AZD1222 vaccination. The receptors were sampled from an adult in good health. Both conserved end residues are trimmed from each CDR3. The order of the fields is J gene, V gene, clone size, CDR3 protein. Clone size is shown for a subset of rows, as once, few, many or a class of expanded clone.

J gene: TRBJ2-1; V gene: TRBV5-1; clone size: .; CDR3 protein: ASSLGGSYNEQF
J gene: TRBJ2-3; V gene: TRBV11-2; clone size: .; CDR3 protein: ASSLVFSGYTQY
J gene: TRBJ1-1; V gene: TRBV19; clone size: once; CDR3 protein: ASGQGGTEAF
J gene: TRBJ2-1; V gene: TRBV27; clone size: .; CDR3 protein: ASSLGQGISYNEQF
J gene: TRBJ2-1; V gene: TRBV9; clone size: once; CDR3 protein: ASSVEVWGSSYNEQF
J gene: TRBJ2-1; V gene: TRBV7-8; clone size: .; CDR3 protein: ASSLAWGREQF
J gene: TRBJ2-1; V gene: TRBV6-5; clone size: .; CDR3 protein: ASSSLALPQSQF
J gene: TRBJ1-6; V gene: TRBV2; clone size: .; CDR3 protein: ASSQNRKGGSPLH
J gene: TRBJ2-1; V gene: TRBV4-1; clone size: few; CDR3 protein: ASSQDQGLVIEQF
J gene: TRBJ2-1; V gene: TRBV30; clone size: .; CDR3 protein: AWSVTSGPGEQF
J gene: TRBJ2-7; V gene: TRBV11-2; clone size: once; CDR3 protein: ASSSLSRGYEQY
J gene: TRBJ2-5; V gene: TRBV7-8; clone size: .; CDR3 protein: ASSFRGETQY
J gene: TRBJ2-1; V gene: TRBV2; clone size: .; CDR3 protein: ASSESFSLYGQYNEQF
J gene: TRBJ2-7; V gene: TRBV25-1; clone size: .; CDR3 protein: ASSGPGPRDEQY
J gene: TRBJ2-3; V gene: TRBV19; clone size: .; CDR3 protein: ASSNRRGTDTQY
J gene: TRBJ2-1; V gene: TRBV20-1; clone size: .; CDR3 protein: SASPPTSGNEQF
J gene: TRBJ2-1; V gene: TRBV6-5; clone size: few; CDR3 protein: ASTPFRRAYNEQF
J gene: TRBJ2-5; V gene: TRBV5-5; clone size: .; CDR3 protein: ASSSKHTSAGVQETQY
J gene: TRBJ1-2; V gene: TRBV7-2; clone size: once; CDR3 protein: ASSPRDSVIYGYT
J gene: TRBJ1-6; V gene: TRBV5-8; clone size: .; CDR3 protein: ASSLGSSPLH
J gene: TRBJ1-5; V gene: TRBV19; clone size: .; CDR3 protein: ASSLQGNQPQH
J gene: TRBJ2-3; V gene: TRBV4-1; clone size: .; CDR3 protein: ASSPLRLAEDTQY
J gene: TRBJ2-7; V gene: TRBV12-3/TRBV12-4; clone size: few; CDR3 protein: ASSSVSSYEQY
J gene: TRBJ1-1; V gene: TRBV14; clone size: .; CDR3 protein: ASSQDYITEAF
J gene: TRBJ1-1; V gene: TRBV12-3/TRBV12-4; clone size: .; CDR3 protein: ASRLRHTEAF
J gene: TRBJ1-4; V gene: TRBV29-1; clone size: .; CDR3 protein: SVRGRGGEKLF
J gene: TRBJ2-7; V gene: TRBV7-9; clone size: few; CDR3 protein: ASSLGQGAYEQY
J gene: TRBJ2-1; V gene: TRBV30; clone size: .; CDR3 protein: AWRELIAGGYNEQF
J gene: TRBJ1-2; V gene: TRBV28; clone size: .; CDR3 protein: ASRAQGSFGYT
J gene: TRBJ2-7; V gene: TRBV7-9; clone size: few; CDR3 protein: ASSSGQSYEQY
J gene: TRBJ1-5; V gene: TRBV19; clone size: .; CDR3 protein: ASTDRQGNQPQH
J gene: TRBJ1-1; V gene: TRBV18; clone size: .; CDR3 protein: ASSRTGGGGTEAF
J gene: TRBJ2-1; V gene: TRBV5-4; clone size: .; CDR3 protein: ASSFIAGVGNEQF
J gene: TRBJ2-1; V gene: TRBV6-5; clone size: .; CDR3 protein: ASGVSQGGEQF
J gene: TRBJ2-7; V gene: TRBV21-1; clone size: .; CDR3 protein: ASRAGCGGHPYEQY
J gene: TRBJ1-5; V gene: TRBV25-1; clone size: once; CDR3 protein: ASRGTGESQPQH
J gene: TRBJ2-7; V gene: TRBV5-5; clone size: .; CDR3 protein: ASSLSFDYEQY
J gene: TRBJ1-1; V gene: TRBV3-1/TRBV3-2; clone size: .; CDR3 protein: ASSQVGSNTEAF
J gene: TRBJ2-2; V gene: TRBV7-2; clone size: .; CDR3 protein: ASSRDGLNTGELF
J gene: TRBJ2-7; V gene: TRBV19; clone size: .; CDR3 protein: ASSITGGYEQY
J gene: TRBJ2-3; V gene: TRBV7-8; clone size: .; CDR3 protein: ASTLMGGPTDTQY
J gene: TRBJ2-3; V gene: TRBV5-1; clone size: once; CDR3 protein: ASQGQGSDTQY
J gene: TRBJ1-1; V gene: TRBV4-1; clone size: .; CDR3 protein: ASSQGRMNTEAF
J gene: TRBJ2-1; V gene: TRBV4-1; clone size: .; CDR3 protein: ASSFDQYAYNEQF